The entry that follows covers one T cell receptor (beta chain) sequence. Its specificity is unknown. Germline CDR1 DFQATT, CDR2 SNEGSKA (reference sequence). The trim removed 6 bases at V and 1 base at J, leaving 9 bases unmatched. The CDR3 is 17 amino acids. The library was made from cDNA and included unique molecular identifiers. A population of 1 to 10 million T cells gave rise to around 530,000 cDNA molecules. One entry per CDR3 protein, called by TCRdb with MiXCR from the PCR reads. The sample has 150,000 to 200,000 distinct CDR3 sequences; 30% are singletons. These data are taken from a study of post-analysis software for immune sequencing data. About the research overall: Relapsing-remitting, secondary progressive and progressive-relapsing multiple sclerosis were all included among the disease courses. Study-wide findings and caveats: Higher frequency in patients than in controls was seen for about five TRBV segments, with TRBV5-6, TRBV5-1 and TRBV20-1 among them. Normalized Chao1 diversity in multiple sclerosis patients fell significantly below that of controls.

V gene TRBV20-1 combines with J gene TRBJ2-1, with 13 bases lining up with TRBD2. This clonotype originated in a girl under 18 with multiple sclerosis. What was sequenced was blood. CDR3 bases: TGCAGTGCGCTACCGGGACTAGCGGGAATTTCCTACAATGAGCAGTTCTTC. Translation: CSALPGLAGISYNEQFF.